This T cell receptor beta chain emerged from a study of long-term antiretroviral therapy in people with HIV. A v3.0 immunoSEQ assay was performed at survey level. Researchers set sequencing to target 40,000-50,000 T-cell genomes per sample. Data came from immunoSEQ multiplex PCR; TCRdb stores just in-frame clones and leaves some out. The data hold about 24,000 clones, with 84% observed a single time. Worth noting for this clone: Its target is unknown.

This CDR3 spans 15 amino acids. V was trimmed by 4 bases and J by 4 bases, leaving 16 bases between them. CDR1 is SGHTA, CDR2 FQGNSA, per germline. Study-wide points: Repertoires with HIV possessed tighter CDR3 length spans than those of controls. Diversity increased after ART yet remained lower than in transplant donor controls.

Among participants with HIV, every one received treatment in the United States. Source: unsorted PBMCs, taken 3 years after starting antiretroviral therapy. The chain carries TRBV7-2 and TRBJ1-1; weak D call: TRBD1 (5 bases). The source of this sequence is a man in his fifties or sixties with HIV. DNA of the CDR3: TGTGCCAGCAGCTCCCTTGGCAGGGAAGGCACTGAAGCTTTCTTT. This sequence encodes CASSSLGREGTEAFF. The complete variable domain, with remaining parts taken from reference TRBV7-2 and TRBJ1-1, reads GAGVSQSPSNKVTEKGKDVELRCDPISGHTALYWYRQSLGQGLEFLIYFQGNSAPDKSGLPSDRFSAERTGGSVSTLTIQRTQQEDSAVYLCASSSLGREGTEAFFGQGTRLTVV.